The 14 T cell receptor beta chains below all came from one sample that was sequenced in a study of somatic mutations in cytotoxic T cells in rheumatoid arthritis. TCRdb keeps only in-frame clones here, not all; method: immunoSEQ multiplex PCR. The sample includes fewer than 2,500 clones, 60% to 75% of them seen just once. The material sequenced was CD8+ T cells sorted from blood, taken at a follow-up visit. The origin of the receptors is a man aged 70 or older with rheumatoid arthritis.

The V call is TRBV5-1, the J call TRBJ2-7; either TRBD1 or TRBD2 may supply D (5 bases each). The CDR3 sequence is 16 residues long. Trimming took off 1 base at V and 0 bases at J, with 14 bases between the two ends. Germline V gene lookup returns CDR1 SGHRS and CDR2 YFSETQ. This CDR3 is CASSLLGTGSSYEQYF. The CDR3 coding sequence is TGCGCCAGCAGCTTGCTGGGGACGGGAAGCTCCTACGAGCAGTACTTC.

This sequence joins TRBV28 and TRBJ2-1; 7 bases agree with TRBD1. The CDR3 sequence is 14 residues long. The V gene end was trimmed by 5 bases and the J gene end by 5 bases; junction bases not matched to a gene: 6. CDR1 and CDR2 (germline): MDHEN, SYDVKM. The CDR3 coding sequence is TGTGCCAGCAGTGAGACAGGGAGCAACAATGAGCAGTTCTTC. This encodes CASSETGSNNEQFF.

This clone came up a few times. The chain is built from TRBV27 and TRBJ2-7, with 10 bases aligning to TRBD1. Trimming at V came to 6 bases and at J to 1 base, leaving 3 bases not matched to a gene. The CDR3 extends over 14 amino acids. CDR1 is MNHEY and CDR2 is SMNVEV in the germline V gene (reference sequence). The CDR3 bases are TGTGCCAGCAGGACAGGGGGCGCATCCTACGAGCAGTACTTC. Protein product: CASRTGGASYEQYF.

The V and J genes are TRBV2 and TRBJ1-5; TRBD1 matches at 7 bases. V lost 4 bases to trimming and J lost 5 bases; unmatched junction nucleotides: 11. There are 16 residues in the CDR3. Germline CDR1 is SNHLY and CDR2 is FYNNEI. The CDR3 sequence: CASSAPEQGIDQPQHF. CDR3 nucleotide sequence: TGTGCCAGCAGTGCCCCCGAACAGGGGATCGATCAGCCCCAGCATTTT.

The genes are TRBV28 and TRBJ1-3, with D hard to call. This CDR3 has 13 residues. Per germline, CDR1 MDHEN and CDR2 SYDVKM. Between the trimmed V and J ends, which lost 6 bases and 4 bases, there was a span of 10 bases. The CDR3 DNA follows: TGTGCCAGCAGCCTCTTACAGGGAAACACCATATATTTT. Its protein product is CASSLLQGNTIYF.

The chain links TRBV25-1 to TRBJ2-5; 8 nucleotides line up with TRBD2. Germline CDR1 reads MGHDK; CDR2 reads SYGVNS. J gave up 4 bases and V 3 bases, and 7 bases lay outside the gene matches. CDR3 length: 15 residues. CDR3 sequence: CASSDLSGDVETQYF. The CDR3, as DNA: TGTGCCAGCAGTGACCTTAGCGGGGACGTAGAGACCCAGTACTTC. Full variable domain (missing parts from reference TRBV25-1 and TRBJ2-5): EADIYQTPRYLVIGTGKKITLECSQTMGHDKMYWYQQDPGMELHLIHYSYGVNSTEKGDLSSESTVSRIRTEHFPLTLESARPSHTSQYLCASSDLSGDVETQYFGPGTRLLVL.

V and J are TRBV7-3 and TRBJ2-3; 11 bases line up with TRBD1. This CDR3 is built from 16 residues. V was pared by 4 bases and J by 2 bases, with 5 bases of the junction left unmatched. Looked up from germline, CDR1 is SGHTA and CDR2 is FQGTGA. The CDR3 DNA reads TGTGCCAGCAGCTCGGGGACAGGGGGTAACACAGATACGCAGTATTTT. Translation: CASSSGTGGNTDTQYF.

This clone was counted once. The rearrangement uses TRBV5-5 and TRBJ2-7, with TRBD1 identical over 10 bases. V lost 0 bases and J lost 5; bases outside the gene matches: 5. CDR3 size: 15 residues. Germline CDR1 SGHKS, CDR2 YYEKEE (reference sequence). The CDR3 here is CASSLGTGGIDEQYF. CDR3 coding DNA: TGTGCCAGCAGCTTGGGGACAGGGGGGATCGACGAGCAGTACTTC.

The chain links TRBV4-1 to TRBJ2-3; D may be TRBD2 (6 bases). Germline V gene data show CDR1 as MGHRA and CDR2 as YSYEKL. The length of the CDR3 is 15 residues. V was clipped by 3 bases and J by 0 bases, with 10 bases between them. This CDR3 is CASSHGDLSTDTQYF. CDR3 coding DNA: TGCGCCAGCAGCCATGGGGACTTAAGCACAGATACGCAGTATTTT.

Worth noting for this clone: The junction and the germline gene differ at one end; a read error may be behind it. This chain's CDR3 is CASSDEWDPRSKEF. CDR3 nucleotide sequence: TGTGCCAGCAGTGATGAATGGGACCCAAGATCAAAAGAATTC. The gene calls are TRBV6-1 and TRBJ2-7, with D perhaps being TRBD1 or TRBD2 (5 bases each). CDR1 is MNHNS and CDR2 is SASEGT in the germline V gene. This CDR3 has 14 amino acids.

V and J are TRBV5-5 and TRBJ1-4; D ambiguous. CDR3 size: 16 residues. Per the germline V gene, CDR1 is SGHKS and CDR2 is YYEKEE (reference sequence). The V and J ends lost 4 bases and 0 bases respectively, with 13 bases between them. The CDR3 protein is CASSIYDAATNEKLFF. The CDR3 DNA reads TGTGCCAGCAGCATATACGACGCCGCAACTAATGAAAAACTGTTTTTT.

The rearrangement uses TRBV6-6 and TRBJ2-2; D perhaps matches TRBD2 (5 bases). The germline V gene encodes CDR1 MNHNY and CDR2 SVGAGI (reference sequence). With 6 bases removed from V and 8 bases from J, the gap between germline ends came to 16 bases. This CDR3 region has 14 residues. The CDR3 sequence: CASSGRAEAGELFF. CDR3 DNA sequence: TGTGCCAGCAGCGGGCGAGCGGAGGCGGGGGAGCTGTTTTTT.

This rearrangement joins TRBV11-1 to TRBJ2-3; D gene unclear. V was trimmed by 4 bases and J by 6 bases, leaving 8 bases between them. The CDR3 is 12 amino acids. Germline-derived CDR1 and CDR2 are SGHAT and FQDESV (reference sequence). The CDR3 here is CASSSLGDTQYF. The CDR3 DNA is TGTGCCAGCAGCTCCCTGGGGGATACGCAGTATTTT.

This chain uses TRBV4-1 with TRBJ2-1, with D unresolved. V was shortened by 0 bases and J by 1 base, with 7 bases between the two germline ends. This CDR3 region has 15 residues. CDR1 is MGHRA, CDR2 YSYEKL, per germline. The CDR3 nucleotides read TGCGCCAGCAGCCAAGATCCCGGTTCCTACAATGAGCAGTTCTTC. Its protein product is CASSQDPGSYNEQFF.